This TCR beta chain comes out of a study of cytomegalovirus exposure and HLA in healthy donors. The wider study: Within an early data release were around 87 million unique TCRs drawn from HLA-typed donors. Study-wide findings and caveats: Researchers reported in a later analysis that a missense DCLRE1C variant was tied to TCR beta V- and J-gene trimming.

The germline V gene encodes CDR1 MNHNY and CDR2 SVGAGI (reference sequence). V lost 5 bases and J 1 base, leaving 11 bases between the germline ends. The CDR3 spans 14 residues. The study ran its PCR with 60 Vbeta and 13 Jbeta primers. TCRdb's table, derived via immunoSEQ multiplex PCR, lists solely in-frame clones and lacks some. The sample lists a few hundred thousand clones, almost 85% occurring once. Remarks on this clone: Its antigen is unknown.

The source is a woman between 40 and 55 years old in good health and CMV-seronegative. Input material: PBMCs. The V and J genes are TRBV6-6 and TRBJ1-1, with a possible D match to TRBD1 (5 bases). CDR3 nucleotide sequence: TGTGCCAGCAGTGCACCGGGGGAGAACACTGAAGCTTTCTTT. Translating gives CASSAPGENTEAFF.